The table lists the clone carrying this T cell receptor beta chain with a count of one. These data belong to a study of blood T cell repertoires in COVID-19. Study as a whole: From T cells, B-cell-depleted T cells, or PBMCs came the material, which was cDNA or gDNA.

TCRdb's table, derived via immunoSEQ multiplex PCR, lists solely in-frame clones and lacks some. Of fewer than 100,000 clones in the sample, about 87% were seen once. Source material: peripheral blood. The TCR originated in a human donor with acute or convalescent COVID-19. The donor label of this sample is uncertain.

Here the CDR3 DNA reads TGTGCCAGCAGCGCCGGGACACTTTATCAGCCCCAGCATTTT. Protein: CASSAGTLYQPQHF. This rearrangement joins TRBV5-5 to TRBJ1-5; a possible D gene is TRBD1 (6 bases). Germline V gene lookup returns CDR1 SGHKS and CDR2 YYEKEE (reference sequence). Between the trimmed V and J ends, which lost 4 bases and 5 bases, there was a span of 13 bases. The CDR3 runs 14 residues. Together with reference TRBV5-5 and TRBJ1-5, the CDR3 gives the full variable domain: DAGVTQSPTHLIKTRGQQVTLRCSPISGHKSVSWYQQVLGQGPQFIFQYYEKEERGRGNFPDRFSARQFPNYSSELNVNALLLGDSALYLCASSAGTLYQPQHFGDGTRLSIL.